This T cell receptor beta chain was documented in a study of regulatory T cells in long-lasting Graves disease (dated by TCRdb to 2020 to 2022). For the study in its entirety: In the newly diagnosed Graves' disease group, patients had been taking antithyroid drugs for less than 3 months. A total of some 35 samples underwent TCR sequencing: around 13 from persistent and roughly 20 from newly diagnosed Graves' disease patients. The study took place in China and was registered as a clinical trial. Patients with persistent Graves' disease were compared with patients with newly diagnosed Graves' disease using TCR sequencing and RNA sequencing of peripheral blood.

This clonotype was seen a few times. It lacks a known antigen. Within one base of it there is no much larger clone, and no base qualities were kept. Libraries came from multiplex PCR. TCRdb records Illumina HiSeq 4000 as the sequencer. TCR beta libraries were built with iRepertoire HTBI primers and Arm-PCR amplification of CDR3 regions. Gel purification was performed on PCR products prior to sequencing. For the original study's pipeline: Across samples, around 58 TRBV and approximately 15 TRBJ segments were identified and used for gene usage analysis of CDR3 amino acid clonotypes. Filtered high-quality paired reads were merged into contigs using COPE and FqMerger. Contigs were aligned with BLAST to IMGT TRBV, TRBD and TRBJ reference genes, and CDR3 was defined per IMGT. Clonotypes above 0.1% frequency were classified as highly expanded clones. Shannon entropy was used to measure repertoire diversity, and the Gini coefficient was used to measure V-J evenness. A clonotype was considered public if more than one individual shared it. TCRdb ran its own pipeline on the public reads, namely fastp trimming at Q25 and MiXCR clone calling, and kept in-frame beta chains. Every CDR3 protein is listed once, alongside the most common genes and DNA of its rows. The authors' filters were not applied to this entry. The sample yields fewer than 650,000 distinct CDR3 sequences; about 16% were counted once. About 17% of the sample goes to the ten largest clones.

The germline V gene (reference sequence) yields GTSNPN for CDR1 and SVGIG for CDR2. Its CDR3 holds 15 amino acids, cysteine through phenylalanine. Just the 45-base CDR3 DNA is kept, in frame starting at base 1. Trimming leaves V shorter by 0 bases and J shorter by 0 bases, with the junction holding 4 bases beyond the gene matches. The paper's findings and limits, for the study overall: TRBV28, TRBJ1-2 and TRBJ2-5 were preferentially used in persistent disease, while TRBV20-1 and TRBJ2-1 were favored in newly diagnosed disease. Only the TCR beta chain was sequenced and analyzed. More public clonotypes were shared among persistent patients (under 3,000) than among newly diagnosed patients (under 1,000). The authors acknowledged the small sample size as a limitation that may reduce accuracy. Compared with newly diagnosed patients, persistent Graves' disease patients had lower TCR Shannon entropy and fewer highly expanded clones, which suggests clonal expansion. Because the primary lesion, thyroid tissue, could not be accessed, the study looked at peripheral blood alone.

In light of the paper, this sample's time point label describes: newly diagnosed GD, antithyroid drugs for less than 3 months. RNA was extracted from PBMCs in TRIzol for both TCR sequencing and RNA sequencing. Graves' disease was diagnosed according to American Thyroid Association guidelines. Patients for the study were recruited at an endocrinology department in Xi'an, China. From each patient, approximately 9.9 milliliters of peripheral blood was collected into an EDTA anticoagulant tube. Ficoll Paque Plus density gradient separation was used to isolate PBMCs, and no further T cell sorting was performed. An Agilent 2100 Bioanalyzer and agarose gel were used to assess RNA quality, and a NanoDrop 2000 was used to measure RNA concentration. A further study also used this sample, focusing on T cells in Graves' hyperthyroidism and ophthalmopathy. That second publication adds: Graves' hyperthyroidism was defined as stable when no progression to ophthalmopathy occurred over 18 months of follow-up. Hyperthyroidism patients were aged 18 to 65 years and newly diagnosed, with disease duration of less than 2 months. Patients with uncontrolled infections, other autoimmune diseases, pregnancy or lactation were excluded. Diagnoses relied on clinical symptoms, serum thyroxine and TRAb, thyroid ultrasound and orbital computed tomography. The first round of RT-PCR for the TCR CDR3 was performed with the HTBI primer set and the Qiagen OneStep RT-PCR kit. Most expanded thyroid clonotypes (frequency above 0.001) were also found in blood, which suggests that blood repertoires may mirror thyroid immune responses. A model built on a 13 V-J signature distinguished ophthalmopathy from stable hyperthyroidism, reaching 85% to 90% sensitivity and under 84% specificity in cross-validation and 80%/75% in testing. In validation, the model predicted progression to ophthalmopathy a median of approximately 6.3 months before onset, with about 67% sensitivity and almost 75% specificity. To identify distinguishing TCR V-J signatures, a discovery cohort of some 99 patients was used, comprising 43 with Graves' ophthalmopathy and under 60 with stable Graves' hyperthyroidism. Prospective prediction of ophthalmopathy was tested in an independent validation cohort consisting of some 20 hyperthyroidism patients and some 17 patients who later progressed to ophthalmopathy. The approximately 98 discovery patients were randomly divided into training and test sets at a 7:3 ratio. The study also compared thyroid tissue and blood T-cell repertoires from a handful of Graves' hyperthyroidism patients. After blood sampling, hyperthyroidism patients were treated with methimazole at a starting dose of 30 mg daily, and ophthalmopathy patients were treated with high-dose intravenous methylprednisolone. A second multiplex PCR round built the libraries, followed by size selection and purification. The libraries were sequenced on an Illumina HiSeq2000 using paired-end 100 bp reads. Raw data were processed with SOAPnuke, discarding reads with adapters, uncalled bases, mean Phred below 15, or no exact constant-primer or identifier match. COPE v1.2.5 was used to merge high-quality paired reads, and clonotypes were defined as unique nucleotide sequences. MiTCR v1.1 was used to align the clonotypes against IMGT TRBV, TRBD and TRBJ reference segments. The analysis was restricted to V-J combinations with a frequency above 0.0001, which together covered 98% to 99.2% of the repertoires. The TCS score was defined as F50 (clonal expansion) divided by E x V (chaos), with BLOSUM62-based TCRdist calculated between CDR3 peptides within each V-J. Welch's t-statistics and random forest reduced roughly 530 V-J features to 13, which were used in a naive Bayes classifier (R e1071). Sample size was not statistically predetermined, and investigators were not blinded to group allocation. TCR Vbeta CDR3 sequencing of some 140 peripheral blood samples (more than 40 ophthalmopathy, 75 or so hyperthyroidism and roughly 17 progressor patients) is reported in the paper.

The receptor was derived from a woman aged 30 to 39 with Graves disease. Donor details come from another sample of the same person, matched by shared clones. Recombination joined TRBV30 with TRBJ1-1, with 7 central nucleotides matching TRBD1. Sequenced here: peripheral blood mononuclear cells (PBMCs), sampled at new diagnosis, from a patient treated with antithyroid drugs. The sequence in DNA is TGTGCCTGGAGTGTAGGGGGCGGAATGAACACTGAAGCTTTCTTT. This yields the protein CAWSVGGGMNTEAFF.